This paragraph covers one TCR beta chain sequence. Its antigen remains unidentified. Antigen-specific CD4+ T cells were first expanded with viral peptide pools by the ViraFEST assay and only then sequenced. Having been cultured for about ten days, the cells underwent CD4+ T cell isolation. As their vaccination, participants received two doses of either BNT162b2 or mRNA-1273. Wells of roughly 1.9 million PBMC each were grown with 10 IU/ml IL-2 and around 10 ug/ml peptides. Trimming stripped 7 bases from V and 6 bases from J, with 10 bases between. This CDR3 comprises 11 residues. Germline V CDR1 and CDR2: SGDLS, YYNGEE. Measured with immunoSEQ multiplex PCR; TCRdb has only the in-frame clones, and not every one. The repertoire includes 25,000 to 40,000 clones, roughly 78% of them detected once, and roughly 1.6% sits in the top ten. This specimen comes from a study of vaccination effects on CD4 cells after COVID-19. General study results and limits: Early post-infection timepoints were missing from the study, which also had few convalescent patients.

Sequenced here: CD4+ T cells from PBMCs cultured with HCoV-NL63 spike peptides, sampled after COVID-19 vaccination. The chain combines TRBV9 with TRBJ1-2; a weak D match, TRBD1 (5 bases). This sequence was found in a human donor who received a COVID-19 vaccine. Some clones in this sample may be carry-over from other donors' samples. The DNA for the CDR3 is TGTGCCAGCGGGGGGTTCGATGGCTACACCTTC. Residues: CASGGFDGYTF. The full variable domain, its missing parts supplied by reference TRBV9 and TRBJ1-2, is DSGVTQTPKHLITATGQRVTLRCSPRSGDLSVYWYQQSLDQGLQFLIQYYNGEERAKGNILERFSAQQFPDLHSELNLSSLELGDSALYFCASGGFDGYTFGSGTRLTVV.